Listed below are T cell receptor beta chains from one sample, sequenced in a study of shared clonotypes between healthy human individuals. The protocol was immunoSEQ multiplex PCR, while the TCRdb copy is restricted to in-frame clones and leaves out a portion. The sample carries about 490,000 clones, 60% to 85% recorded once. Sequencing was carried out using PBMCs. These TCRs come from a woman between 40 and 50 years old in good health. Some clones in this sample may be carry-over from other donors' samples. Each CDR3 is given with its conserved first and last residue. The order of the fields is D gene, J gene, V gene, clone size, CDR3 DNA, CDR3 protein. The D gene is left open where the match is weak. Where a row states a size, it is once, few, many or the class of an expanded clone; other rows omit it.

. TRBJ2-7 TRBV11-2 once TGTGCCAGCAGCTTAGGTTCTGATTACGAGCAGTACTTC CASSLGSDYEQYF
TRBD2 TRBJ2-2 TRBV7-8 . TGTGCCAGCAGCTTAGGGGGCGGGAGGGATCTCACCGGGGAGCTGTTTTTT CASSLGGGRDLTGELFF
TRBD2 TRBJ2-7 TRBV27 . TGTGCCAGCAGGCCTAGCGGGAGGAACTACGAGCAGTACTTC CASRPSGRNYEQYF
. TRBJ2-1 TRBV27 . TGTGCCACCGTGGACTTGGGACTGAGCAATGAGCAGTTCTTC CATVDLGLSNEQFF
TRBD1 TRBJ1-3 TRBV19 . TGTGCCAGTACCTGGACAGGTACGGGAAACACCATATATTTT CASTWTGTGNTIYF
. TRBJ2-5 TRBV4-3 . TGCGCCAGCAGCCAAGTTCTACTAACCGGGACCCAGTACTTC CASSQVLLTGTQYF
. TRBJ2-7 TRBV18 . TGTGCCAGCTCACCATCCCGTTCGAGCTCCTACGAGCAGTACTTC CASSPSRSSSYEQYF
. TRBJ1-2 TRBV10-3 . TGTGCCATCAGTGAGGGACGCGGGAACTATGGCTACACCTTC CAISEGRGNYGYTF
. TRBJ2-3 TRBV4-1 . TGCGCCAGCAGCCATGCCAGGGGTTTTGAGATGGGGGTTGATACGCAGTATTTT CASSHARGFEMGVDTQYF
. TRBJ2-7 TRBV5-5 . TGTGCCAGCAGCTTGCCTAACACCTACGAGCAGTACTTC CASSLPNTYEQYF
. TRBJ1-4 TRBV5-6 . TGTGCCAGCAGCTTTTATGGCCAACAGGGTGGGAAACTGTTTTTT CASSFYGQQGGKLFF
. TRBJ2-1 TRBV4-2 . TGTGCCAGCAGCCAGGGTGAGCTAGGCCATGAGCAGTTCTTC CASSQGELGHEQFF
. TRBJ1-3 TRBV18 . TGTGCCAGCTCACCCCAGCGAACCCCTGGAAACACCATATATTTT CASSPQRTPGNTIYF
. TRBJ2-7 TRBV6-5 few TGTGCCAGCAGTTACGTCAGGCAAGCCTACGAGCAGTACTTC CASSYVRQAYEQYF
TRBD1 TRBJ2-5 TRBV9 . TGTGCCAGCAGCGTAGCGGGACAGGGTGGGGAGACCCAGTACTTC CASSVAGQGGETQYF
. TRBJ2-7 TRBV6-5 . TGTGCCAGCAGTTACTCGGGAACACCCATAATAGACGAGCAGTACTTC CASSYSGTPIIDEQYF
TRBD2 TRBJ2-7 TRBV30 . TGTGCCTGGAGTGGGACTAGCGGGAGTCGCTACGAGCAGTACTTC CAWSGTSGSRYEQYF
. TRBJ1-2 TRBV28 . TGTGCCAGCAGCTCGCCCAGTGAAGCAGCTTATGGCTACACCTTC CASSSPSEAAYGYTF
TRBD1 TRBJ1-1 TRBV12-5 . TGTGCTAGTGGTTTTGAGTTGGGTCGGGACAGGGGGTCTAACACTGAAGCTTTCTTT CASGFELGRDRGSNTEAFF
. TRBJ2-7 TRBV30 . TGTGCCTGGGAGAGGGGACCCTACGAGCAGTACTTC CAWERGPYEQYF
TRBD1 TRBJ1-2 TRBV19 . TGTGCCAGTAGTCGACAGGGCACCTATGGCTACACCTTC CASSRQGTYGYTF
TRBD2 TRBJ2-7 TRBV11-2 . TGTGCCAGCAGCGTCAGAGGGGGGACTAGCGGATCCTACGAGCAGTACTTC CASSVRGGTSGSYEQYF
TRBD1 TRBJ2-1 TRBV7-3 . TGTGCCAGCAGCTTATCGGCAGGGGGAACCTACAATGAGCAGTTCTTC CASSLSAGGTYNEQFF
TRBD1 TRBJ2-7 TRBV15 . TGTGCCACCAGCAGGCGGGACAGGGCAGTTCGGAACGAGCAGTACTTC CATSRRDRAVRNEQYF
TRBD1 TRBJ2-7 TRBV28 . TGTGCCAGCAGTTCCGGGACAGGCTGGTACGAGCAGTACTTC CASSSGTGWYEQYF
. TRBJ2-5 TRBV30 . TGTGCCTGGAGTGCTCTAAGGGACCTCCAAGAGACCCAGTACTTC CAWSALRDLQETQYF
. TRBJ2-1 TRBV11-2 . TGTGCCAGCAGCTTAGCGGGAGTCAGAAATGAGCAGTTCTTC CASSLAGVRNEQFF